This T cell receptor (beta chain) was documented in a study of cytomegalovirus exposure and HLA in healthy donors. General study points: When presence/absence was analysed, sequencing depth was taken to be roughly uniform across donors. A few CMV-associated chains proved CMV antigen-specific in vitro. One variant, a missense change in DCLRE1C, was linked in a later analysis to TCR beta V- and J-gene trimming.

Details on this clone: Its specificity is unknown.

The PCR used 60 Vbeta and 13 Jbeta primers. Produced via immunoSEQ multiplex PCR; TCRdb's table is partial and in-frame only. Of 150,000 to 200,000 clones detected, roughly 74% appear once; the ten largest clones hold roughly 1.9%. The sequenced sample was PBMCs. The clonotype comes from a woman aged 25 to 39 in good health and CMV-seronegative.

The CDR3 here is CASSLGSGANNEQFF. CDR3 nucleotides: TGTGCCAGCAGCTTGGGCAGCGGGGCTAACAATGAGCAGTTCTTC. This rearrangement joins TRBV7-2 to TRBJ2-1; 7 nucleotides match TRBD2. Germline assignment: CDR1 SGHTA and CDR2 FQGNSA. V gave up 3 bases and J gave up 5 bases; unmatched junction bases: 7. The CDR3 loop spans 15 amino acids.